This is a list of T cell receptor beta chains from one sample in a study of blood T cell repertoires in COVID-19. Clones were sequenced by immunoSEQ multiplex PCR, and TCRdb holds only the in-frame ones, with some missing. The profile shows roughly 47,000 clones, around 82% of them singletons. What was sequenced was peripheral blood. The receptors were sampled from a woman in her seventies with acute or convalescent COVID-19. Both conserved end residues are part of each CDR3. Fields, in order: CDR3 protein, CDR3 DNA, V gene, J gene, clone size, D gene. The D gene is left open where the match is weak. A row's size may be missing; if present it is once, few, many or a size class.

CDR3: CASSLGTGNYGYTF
DNA: TGTGCCAGCAGCCTCGGGACAGGGAACTATGGCTACACCTTC
V: TRBV6-6
J: TRBJ1-2
size: -
D: TRBD1

CDR3: CASSKVAPRQGYRSGNTIYF
DNA: TGTGCCAGCAGCAAAGTCGCCCCCAGGCAGGGTTATCGATCTGGAAACACCATATATTTT
V: TRBV21-1
J: TRBJ1-3
size: -
D: -

CDR3: CASSFGTSGSYNEQFF
DNA: TGCGCCAGCAGTTTTGGGACTAGCGGGTCCTACAATGAGCAGTTCTTC
V: TRBV5-1
J: TRBJ2-1
size: -
D: TRBD2

CDR3: CASSLWTSGTKNIQYF
DNA: TGTGCCAGCAGCCTCTGGACTAGTGGAACCAAAAACATTCAGTACTTC
V: TRBV5-6
J: TRBJ2-4
size: -
D: TRBD2

CDR3: CASRTSASTDTQYF
DNA: TGTGCCAGCAGAACTAGCGCCAGCACAGATACGCAGTATTTT
V: TRBV6-5
J: TRBJ2-3
size: once
D: TRBD2

CDR3: CASSRPRGLNSPLHF
DNA: TGTGCCAGCAGCCGGCCACGAGGGCTCAATTCACCCCTCCACTTT
V: TRBV3-1/TRBV3-2
J: TRBJ1-6
size: few
D: -

CDR3: CASRTGTSGSYEQYF
DNA: TGCGCCAGCAGAACCGGGACTAGCGGCTCCTACGAGCAGTACTTC
V: TRBV5-1
J: TRBJ2-7
size: -
D: TRBD2

CDR3: CASSGGTGGGYEQYF
DNA: TGTGCCAGCTCTGGGGGAACAGGGGGAGGCTACGAGCAGTACTTC
V: TRBV18
J: TRBJ2-7
size: -
D: TRBD1

CDR3: CASSAGDTQYF
DNA: TGCGCCAGCAGCGCCGGGGATACGCAGTATTTT
V: TRBV5-1
J: TRBJ2-3
size: few
D: -

CDR3: CASENAGDGTQYF
DNA: TGTGCCAGTGAAAACGCGGGGGACGGGACCCAGTACTTC
V: TRBV19
J: TRBJ2-5
size: -
D: TRBD2

CDR3: CASSYPQANQPQHF
DNA: TGTGCCAGCAGTTACCCACAGGCGAATCAGCCCCAGCATTTT
V: TRBV6-2/TRBV6-3
J: TRBJ1-5
size: -
D: -

CDR3: CASSSPAPLPREQFF
DNA: TGTGCCAGCAGTTCCCCTGCCCCACTACCTCGGGAGCAGTTCTTC
V: TRBV28
J: TRBJ2-1
size: -
D: -

CDR3: CASSVGQGAGDGYNEQFF
DNA: TGTGCCAGCAGCGTAGGACAGGGGGCGGGAGACGGCTACAATGAGCAGTTCTTC
V: TRBV9
J: TRBJ2-1
size: -
D: TRBD1

CDR3: CASSRLAVTRGGTDTQYF
DNA: TGTGCCAGCAGTCGACTAGCGGTTACTCGGGGGGGCACAGATACGCAGTATTTT
V: TRBV2
J: TRBJ2-3
size: -
D: TRBD2

CDR3: CASSEGRQFYEQYF
DNA: TGTGCCAGCAGTGAGGGTAGACAGTTCTACGAGCAGTACTTC
V: TRBV2
J: TRBJ2-7
size: -
D: -

CDR3: CASSPRLAGVYEQYF
DNA: TGTGCCAGCAGTCCCCGATTAGCGGGAGTCTACGAGCAGTACTTC
V: TRBV28
J: TRBJ2-7
size: -
D: TRBD2

CDR3: CASSLYLAGGADTQYF
DNA: TGTGCCAGCAGCTTGTACCTAGCGGGAGGGGCAGATACGCAGTATTTT
V: TRBV11-2
J: TRBJ2-3
size: -
D: TRBD2

CDR3: CAISEGGEPIGKLFF
DNA: TGTGCCATCAGTGAAGGGGGTGAACCGATTGGAAAACTGTTTTTT
V: TRBV10-3
J: TRBJ1-4
size: -
D: -

CDR3: CASSLEGANSYEQYF
DNA: TGTGCCAGCAGCTTGGAGGGGGCTAACTCCTACGAGCAGTACTTC
V: TRBV5-6
J: TRBJ2-7
size: -
D: TRBD1

CDR3: CASSLTDRDGYTF
DNA: TGTGCCAGCAGCTTAACGGACAGGGATGGCTACACCTTC
V: TRBV11-2
J: TRBJ1-2
size: -
D: TRBD1

CDR3: CASSLDGYNEQFF
DNA: TGTGCCAGCAGCTTAGACGGGTACAATGAGCAGTTCTTC
V: TRBV11-3
J: TRBJ2-1
size: -
D: -

CDR3: CASSLETGGADTQYF
DNA: TGTGCCAGCAGCCTTGAAACAGGGGGCGCAGATACGCAGTATTTT
V: TRBV4-2
J: TRBJ2-3
size: -
D: TRBD1

CDR3: CASSFGRGTEAFF
DNA: TGTGCCAGCAGTTTTGGGAGAGGCACTGAAGCTTTCTTT
V: TRBV27
J: TRBJ1-1
size: -
D: -

CDR3: CATGTGGVETQYF
DNA: TGTGCCACCGGGACAGGGGGCGTAGAGACCCAGTACTTC
V: TRBV24-1
J: TRBJ2-5
size: -
D: TRBD1

CDR3: CASSLPGQGLAKAFF
DNA: TGTGCCAGCAGCCTACCGGGACAGGGTCTCGCGAAAGCTTTCTTT
V: TRBV28
J: TRBJ1-1
size: -
D: TRBD1

CDR3: CASSLVGAGSGNTIYF
DNA: TGCGCCAGCAGCTTGGTGGGCGCAGGGTCAGGAAACACCATATATTTT
V: TRBV5-1
J: TRBJ1-3
size: -
D: -

CDR3: CASSPAYEQYF
DNA: TGTGCCAGCTCACCTGCGTACGAGCAGTACTTC
V: TRBV18
J: TRBJ2-7
size: once
D: -

CDR3: CASSQEVGVYEQYF
DNA: TGCGCCAGCAGCCAAGAAGTTGGAGTCTACGAGCAGTACTTC
V: TRBV4-3
J: TRBJ2-7
size: -
D: -

CDR3: CASRTSNQPQHF
DNA: TGTGCCAGCAGGACAAGTAATCAGCCCCAGCATTTT
V: TRBV28
J: TRBJ1-5
size: -
D: -

CDR3: CASTLQAGTNTGELFF
DNA: TGTGCCAGCACCCTCCAGGCGGGAACGAACACCGGGGAGCTGTTTTTT
V: TRBV27
J: TRBJ2-2
size: -
D: -

CDR3: CASRQRQEQNQPQHF
DNA: TGTGCCAGTAGACAAAGACAGGAACAAAATCAGCCCCAGCATTTT
V: TRBV19
J: TRBJ1-5
size: -
D: -

CDR3: CASSEGGGGNTEAFF
DNA: TGTGCCAGCAGTGAAGGGGGGGGAGGGAACACTGAAGCTTTCTTT
V: TRBV2
J: TRBJ1-1
size: -
D: -

CDR3: CASSLESVLTYEQYF
DNA: TGCGCCAGCAGCTTGGAGAGCGTACTCACCTACGAGCAGTACTTC
V: TRBV5-1
J: TRBJ2-7
size: -
D: -

CDR3: CSAGDSREQYF
DNA: TGCAGTGCCGGGGACTCTCGCGAGCAGTACTTC
V: TRBV20-1
J: TRBJ2-7
size: -
D: -

CDR3: CASRKQGGSSEAFF
DNA: TGTGCCAGCAGAAAACAGGGGGGTAGCTCTGAAGCTTTCTTT
V: TRBV28
J: TRBJ1-1
size: few
D: TRBD1

CDR3: CASSALRDRDYEQYF
DNA: TGTGCCAGCAGCGCCCTCCGGGACAGGGACTACGAGCAGTACTTC
V: TRBV7-6
J: TRBJ2-7
size: -
D: TRBD1

CDR3: CASSPRLVSNEQFF
DNA: TGTGCCAGCAGCCCAAGACTAGTATCCAATGAGCAGTTCTTC
V: TRBV9
J: TRBJ2-1
size: -
D: -

CDR3: CASSPRGQVYEQYF
DNA: TGTGCCAGCAGCCCCCGAGGGCAGGTCTACGAGCAGTACTTC
V: TRBV7-8
J: TRBJ2-7
size: -
D: -

CDR3: CASSLDTGNTIYF
DNA: TGCGCCAGCAGCTTGGACACTGGAAACACCATATATTTT
V: TRBV5-1
J: TRBJ1-3
size: -
D: -